These T cell receptor beta chains were read from a single sample in a study of CD8 T cells in ankylosing spondylitis. TCRdb reprocessed the 5' RACE reads via MiXCR and lists one record per CDR3 protein. Here the sample spans 120,000 to 150,000 distinct CDR3 sequences, 7.5% to 9.5% being singletons. The sample comprised synovial fluid, either unsorted or a sorted T cell fraction (not recorded which). The receptors here all came from a male donor with ankylosing spondylitis. Both conserved end residues are part of each CDR3. A D gene is named only where the DNA matches it firmly. Clone size is stated in some rows and not others, as once, few, many or a class when expanded.

CASSSYEGGNEKLFF,TGTGCCAGCAGCTCGTACGAGGGGGGTAATGAAAAACTGTTTTTT,-,TRBV11-2,-,TRBJ1-4
CASSYTAGQIYEQYF,TGTGCCAGCAGTTACACCGCCGGACAGATCTACGAGCAGTACTTC,-,TRBV6-5,many,TRBJ2-7
CASSLAGKVGGELFF,TGTGCCAGCAGCTTGGCAGGCAAGGTCGGCGGGGAGCTGTTTTTT,-,TRBV7-3,many,TRBJ2-2
CASSQAAYDYEQYF,TGCGCCAGCAGCCAAGCGGCCTACGACTACGAGCAGTACTTC,-,TRBV4-1,-,TRBJ2-7
CASSFAGVSGEQFF,TGTGCCAGCAGCTTCGCAGGGGTATCGGGTGAGCAGTTCTTC,-,TRBV7-2,many,TRBJ2-1
CASSTGPSNTGELFF,TGTGCCAGCTCAACGGGGCCTTCGAACACCGGGGAGCTGTTTTTT,-,TRBV18,many,TRBJ2-2
CASMGDRDDEQYF,TGCGCCAGCATGGGGGACAGGGACGACGAGCAGTACTTC,TRBD1,TRBV10-1,-,TRBJ2-7
CASSRQGYYNEQFF,TGTGCCAGCTCACGACAGGGATACTACAATGAGCAGTTCTTC,TRBD1,TRBV18,once,TRBJ2-1
CASSTFTGELFF,TGCGCCAGCTCGACCTTCACCGGGGAGCTGTTTTTT,-,TRBV4-1,many,TRBJ2-2
CASSFTGGHTGELFF,TGCGCCAGCAGCTTTACAGGGGGCCACACCGGGGAGCTGTTTTTT,TRBD1,TRBV5-1,many,TRBJ2-2
CASSVDGGWETQYF,TGCGCCAGCAGCGTGGATGGCGGATGGGAGACCCAGTACTTC,-,TRBV5-1,few,TRBJ2-5
CRGGPNRYEQYF,TGCAGAGGAGGGCCCAATCGCTACGAGCAGTACTTC,-,TRBV20-1,few,TRBJ2-7
CATSDLDRDNEQFF,TGTGCCACCAGTGACTTGGACAGGGACAATGAGCAGTTCTTC,TRBD1,TRBV24-1,many,TRBJ2-1
CASSPTSAGDEKLFF,TGTGCCAGCTCACCCACATCGGCGGGCGATGAAAAACTGTTTTTT,-,TRBV18,-,TRBJ1-4
CAWSWGGEAFF,TGTGCCTGGAGTTGGGGGGGTGAGGCTTTCTTT,-,TRBV30,many,TRBJ1-1
CASSRTSGRANEQYF,TGTGCCAGCAGCCGGACTAGCGGGAGGGCCAACGAGCAGTACTTC,TRBD2,TRBV7-8,once,TRBJ2-7
CASSLGGQGLNEQFF,TGTGCCAGCAGCTTGGGGGGACAGGGTTTGAATGAGCAGTTCTTC,TRBD1,TRBV11-2,-,TRBJ2-1
CSAYLPGTEFYEQYF,TGCAGTGCTTATTTACCCGGGACAGAGTTTTACGAGCAGTACTTC,TRBD1,TRBV20-1,-,TRBJ2-7
CSVSWADLNTEAFF,TGCAGCGTTTCCTGGGCGGACTTGAACACTGAAGCTTTCTTT,-,TRBV29-1,few,TRBJ1-1
CATSPDGTYGYTF,TGTGCCACCAGCCCGGACGGGACCTATGGCTACACCTTC,-,TRBV15,few,TRBJ1-2
CSVELTRYNEQFF,TGCAGCGTTGAATTGACCAGGTACAATGAGCAGTTCTTC,-,TRBV29-1,many,TRBJ2-1
CASSLALGKKLFF,TGTGCCAGCAGCTTGGCGTTAGGGAAAAAACTGTTTTTT,-,TRBV5-8,-,TRBJ1-4
CASSSWTGDEKLFF,TGTGCCAGCAGTTCTTGGACAGGGGATGAAAAACTGTTTTTT,TRBD1,TRBV6-5,many,TRBJ1-4
CSVIQGSQETQYF,TGCAGCGTTATACAGGGGAGCCAAGAGACCCAGTACTTC,TRBD1,TRBV29-1,-,TRBJ2-5
CASSEEVRSSGNTIYF,TGTGCCAGCAGTGAAGAGGTGCGGAGCTCTGGAAACACCATATATTTT,-,TRBV25-1,few,TRBJ1-3
CASSRETGLTQYF,TGTGCCAGCTCCCGCGAGACTGGACTCACTCAGTACTTC,-,TRBV28,many,TRBJ2-4
CASSLVNPDTQYF,TGTGCCAGCAGCTTAGTTAACCCCGATACGCAGTATTTT,-,TRBV7-8,many,TRBJ2-3
CASARSNHQPQHF,TGTGCCAGCGCCCGCTCTAACCATCAGCCCCAGCATTTT,-,TRBV27,many,TRBJ1-5
CASSLRGTGIQETQYF,TGTGCCAGCAGCTTAAGGGGGACAGGTATTCAAGAGACCCAGTACTTC,TRBD1,TRBV7-2,few,TRBJ2-5
CASSERPQQGNEQYF,TGTGCCAGCAGTGAACGCCCACAGCAGGGGAACGAGCAGTACTTC,-,TRBV2,few,TRBJ2-7
CAWRAAGVSYEQYF,TGTGCCTGGAGGGCGGCAGGGGTCTCCTACGAGCAGTACTTC,-,TRBV30,-,TRBJ2-7
CASSPQRDTGELFF,TGTGCCAGCTCACCACAACGGGACACCGGGGAGCTGTTTTTT,-,TRBV18,-,TRBJ2-2
CASRRQGDPFGELFF,TGCGCCAGCCGCCGACAGGGTGACCCCTTCGGGGAGCTGTTTTTT,TRBD1,TRBV5-1,few,TRBJ2-2
CASSTQLAGGNEQFF,TGCGCCAGCAGCACACAACTAGCGGGAGGAAATGAGCAGTTCTTC,TRBD2,TRBV5-1,many,TRBJ2-1
CAIEAGGNEETQYF,TGTGCCATCGAAGCGGGAGGGAACGAAGAGACCCAGTACTTC,TRBD2,TRBV28,many,TRBJ2-5
CASRITRGTGELFF,TGTGCCAGCAGGATAACCCGGGGGACCGGGGAGCTGTTTTTT,-,TRBV6-1,many,TRBJ2-2
CASSPDGGPGEQYF,TGTGCCAGCAGCCCTGATGGAGGGCCTGGCGAGCAGTACTTC,-,TRBV7-9,few,TRBJ2-7